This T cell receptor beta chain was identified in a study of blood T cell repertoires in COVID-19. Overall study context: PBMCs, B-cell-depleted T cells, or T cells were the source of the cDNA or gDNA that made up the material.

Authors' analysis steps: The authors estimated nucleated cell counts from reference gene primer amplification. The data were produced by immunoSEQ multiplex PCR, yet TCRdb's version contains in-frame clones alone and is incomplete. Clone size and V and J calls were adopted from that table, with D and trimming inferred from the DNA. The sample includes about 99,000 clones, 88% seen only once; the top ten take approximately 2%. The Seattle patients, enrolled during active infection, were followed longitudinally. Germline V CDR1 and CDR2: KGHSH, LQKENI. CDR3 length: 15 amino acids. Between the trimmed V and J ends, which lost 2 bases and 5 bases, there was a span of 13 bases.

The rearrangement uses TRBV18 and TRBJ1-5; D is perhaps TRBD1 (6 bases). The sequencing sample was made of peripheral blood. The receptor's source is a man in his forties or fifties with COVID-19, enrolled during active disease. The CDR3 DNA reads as TGTGCCAGCTCACCAGAGGTACAGGGCGATCAGCCCCAGCATTTT. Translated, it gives CASSPEVQGDQPQHF.